What follows describes a single TCR beta chain. Its antigen is undetermined. The authors prepared the TCRbeta library with unique molecular identifiers. Using its own MiXCR run on the PCR reads, TCRdb lists one record per CDR3 protein. The table has hundreds of thousands of distinct CDR3 sequences, roughly 23% seen once. The source of the sample is a study of T-cell reconstitution after alpha-beta-depleted transplantation in children. Findings of the study overall: Among T cells one year after transplant, newly produced cells accounted for most counts and diversity. From surviving recipient T cells and thymic progenitors came the high day-60 TCRbeta diversity observed in some patients. As was reported, about two months after transplant, alpha-beta T cells came from several hundred expanded graft clones.

This CDR3 is 12 amino acids long. The V end lost 10 bases, the J end lost 6 bases, and 16 bases lay between the germline ends. CDR1 and CDR2 (germline): WSHSY, SAAADI. The chain combines TRBV10-2 with TRBJ2-7; no reliable D call. Sequencing was performed on PBMCs, taken before TCRalphabeta/CD19-depleted stem cell transplant. The TCR originated in a girl aged 2-15 years with Fanconi anemia, due to receive a stem cell transplant. This chain's CDR3 is CATTGPSVEQYF. The DNA of the CDR3 is TGCGCCACTACGGGTCCGAGCGTCGAGCAGTACTTC.